What follows are 8 T cell receptor beta chains derived from one specimen sequenced in a study of blood T cell repertoires in COVID-19 (TCRdb year 2020). Library preparation used the immunoSEQ multiplex PCR assay. Sourced from immuneACCESS, this table was stored by TCRdb with only in-frame sequences that have V and J called. A share of the clones is absent; for the studies checked, an unresolved V gene accounts for under half, and the remainder has no known explanation. This sample has about 70,000 clones in its table, and roughly 84% of those were observed once. The ten top clones hold 6.9% of the sample. Specimen: peripheral blood. The source is a man in his thirties or forties with COVID-19, enrolled during active disease.

This chain connects TRBV7-9 to TRBJ2-5, with D unresolved. Trimming cost V 6 bases and J 5 bases, with 13 bases left between them. CDR1 and CDR2 (germline): SEHNR, FQNEAQ (reference sequence). The CDR3 sequence is 13 residues long. The CDR3 is CASRQPHYETQYF. Written as DNA, the CDR3 is TGTGCCAGCAGACAACCCCACTATGAGACCCAGTACTTC.

V and J are TRBV7-8 and TRBJ2-5, with 10 nucleotides matching TRBD1. This CDR3 has 15 amino acids. V lost 8 bases to trimming and J lost 5 bases; unmatched junction nucleotides: 11. Germline CDR1 reads SGHVS; CDR2 reads FQNEAQ. CDR3 region: CASAGAGTGAETQYF. In DNA, the CDR3 is TGTGCCAGCGCGGGCGCAGGGACAGGGGCTGAGACCCAGTACTTC.

The V and J genes are TRBV6-5 and TRBJ1-4; weak D call: TRBD1 (5 bases). This CDR3 comprises 12 residues. Germline values: CDR1 MNHEY, CDR2 SVGAGI. The ends were cut back, 8 bases at V and 5 bases at J, with 9 bases in the middle. CDR3 DNA: TGTGCCAGCGGACACCTGAATGAAAAACTGTTTTTT. This sequence encodes CASGHLNEKLFF.

V and J are TRBV23-1 and TRBJ2-1; TRBD1 matches at 9 bases. TRBV23-1 falls under the ORF class, with uncertain function. The junction had 14 bases not matched to a gene; V was cut back by 2 bases and J by 0 bases. The CDR3 consists of 20 residues. The CDR3 sequence is CASSQTGDREPRGSYNEQFF. CDR3 DNA sequence: TGCGCCAGCAGTCAAACCGGGGACAGGGAACCCCGGGGCTCCTACAATGAGCAGTTCTTC.

The chain recombines TRBV3-1 (or the pseudogene TRBV3-2) with TRBJ1-5; 8 positions match TRBD1. Germline CDR1 is LGHDT and CDR2 is YNNKEL (reference sequence). J gave up 6 bases and V 1 base, and 5 bases lay outside the gene matches. This CDR3 comprises 15 residues. DNA of the CDR3: TGTGCCAGCAGCCAAGCAGGGGGCCTCGGTCAGCCCCAGCATTTT. It encodes CASSQAGGLGQPQHF.

The rearrangement links TRBV4-2 to TRBJ1-6; TRBD1 aligns across 7 bases. Germline V gives CDR1 LGHNA, CDR2 YNFKEQ. CDR3 size: 14 residues. V lost 5 bases to trimming and J lost 5 bases; unmatched junction nucleotides: 3. The DNA for the CDR3 is TGTGCCAGCAGCAAAGGACAGGATAATTCACCCCTCCACTTT. Its translation: CASSKGQDNSPLHF.

This sequence joins TRBV5-1 and TRBJ2-5, with 7 bases lining up with TRBD2. Looked up from germline, CDR1 is SGHRS and CDR2 is YFSETQ. V dropped 0 bases and J dropped 4; count of bases not matched to a gene: 3. This CDR3 is built from 14 residues. The CDR3 nucleotides are TGCGCCAGCAGCTTGGCGGGAGGTGCAGAGACCCAGTACTTC. It is translated as CASSLAGGAETQYF.

The gene calls are TRBV29-1 and TRBJ1-1; D is possibly TRBD1 (6 bases). Germline values: CDR1 SQVTM, CDR2 ANQGSEA. This CDR3 has 14 residues. Trimming removed 6 bases at V and 1 base at J, with 15 bases between. The CDR3 spells CSVVRGQRNTEAFF. Written as DNA, the CDR3 is TGCAGCGTCGTTCGCGGACAGAGGAACACTGAAGCTTTCTTT. Full variable domain (remainder filled in from reference TRBV29-1 and TRBJ1-1): SAVISQKPSRDICQRGTSLTIQCQVDSQVTMMFWYRQQPGQSLTLIATANQGSEATYESGFVIDKFPISRPNLTFSTLTVSNMSPEDSSIYLCSVVRGQRNTEAFFGQGTRLTVV.